The 27 T cell receptor beta chains given below trace back to one sample, sequenced in a study of control samples from healthy donors and cancer patients. The assay was immunoSEQ multiplex PCR, and TCRdb's table has in-frame clones only and misses some. This table has about 46,000 clones, 88% appearing once. Sequenced material: PBMCs. The receptors shown here come from a man between 50 and 59 years old with head and neck cancer.

This clone has only a few counts. This chain joins TRBV14 and TRBJ2-7; D gene uncertain. CDR3 length: 13 residues. Trimming pared 1 base from V and 7 bases from J, leaving 11 bases between. Germline CDR1 reads SGHDN; CDR2 reads FVKESK. DNA of the CDR3: TGTGCCAGCAGCCAAGGCCCATATGGAGAGCAGTACTTC. Translated, it gives CASSQGPYGEQYF.

The chain carries TRBV2 and TRBJ1-4, with a tentative D call TRBD1 (5 bases). V gave up 8 bases and J gave up 4 bases, with 20 bases separating them. This CDR3 has 16 amino acids. The germline gives CDR1 SNHLY, CDR2 FYNNEI. CDR3 nucleotide sequence: TGTGCCAGCCTGATACTCAGACAGCTCGATAATGAAAAACTGTTTTTT. This codes for CASLILRQLDNEKLFF.

The rearrangement links TRBV7-9 to TRBJ1-4, with 8 bases lining up with TRBD1. This CDR3 comprises 13 residues. The germline gives CDR1 SEHNR, CDR2 FQNEAQ (reference sequence). V gave up 5 bases and J gave up 10 bases; unmatched junction bases: 6. The DNA for the CDR3 is TGTGCCAGCAGCGCCGGGACAGGAGTAAAACTGTTTTTT. It specifies CASSAGTGVKLFF.

This chain links TRBV4-1 with TRBJ2-1; 16 bases fit TRBD2. The CDR3 contains 17 residues. The junction had 9 bases not matched to a gene; V was cut back by 4 bases and J by 9 bases. Per the germline V gene, CDR1 is MGHRA and CDR2 is YSYEKL. CDR3 residues: CASSLRPGTSGGVEQFF. The DNA for the CDR3 is TGCGCCAGCAGCCTACGCCCCGGGACTAGCGGGGGGGTTGAGCAGTTCTTC.

The chain employs TRBV12-3 or TRBV12-4 and TRBJ2-7, with D tentatively TRBD2 (6 bases). The CDR3 runs 13 residues. Trimming removed 6 bases at V and 1 base at J, with 10 bases between. Here the CDR3 DNA reads TGTGCCAGCAGGGGGGGATCTTCCTACGAGCAGTACTTC. Translation: CASRGGSSYEQYF.

The chain combines TRBV2 with TRBJ2-6; 7 bases fit TRBD2. After removal of 4 bases from V and 2 bases from J, the junction contained 2 bases not matched to a gene. This CDR3 is 15 amino acids long. CDR1 is SNHLY and CDR2 is FYNNEI in the germline V gene. Here the CDR3 reads CASSVAGAGANVLTF. CDR3 bases: TGTGCCAGCAGTGTCGCGGGGGCTGGGGCCAACGTCCTGACTTTC.

This chain uses TRBV6-5 with TRBJ2-1, with a weak D call TRBD1 (7 bases). The V end lost 6 bases, the J end lost 1 base, and 13 bases lay between the germline ends. Per the germline V gene, CDR1 is MNHEY and CDR2 is SVGAGI. This CDR3 contains 15 residues. The CDR3 DNA reads TGTGCCAGCAGAGACAGGGAGGAGTCCTACAATGAGCAGTTCTTC. Translated, it gives CASRDREESYNEQFF.

The chain has TRBV7-4 and TRBJ2-4, with 14 bases that match TRBD2. The V gene end was trimmed by 5 bases and the J gene end by 8 bases; junction bases not matched to a gene: 8. This CDR3 is built from 16 residues. Germline lookup yields CDR1 SGHVT and CDR2 SQSDAQ. CDR3 sequence: CASSPTSGRAGDIQYF. The CDR3 nucleotides read TGTGCCAGCAGCCCGACTAGCGGGAGGGCCGGGGACATTCAGTACTTC. Full variable domain (remainder filled in from reference TRBV7-4 and TRBJ2-4): GAGVSQSPRYKVAKRGRDVALRCDSISGHVTLYWYRQTLGQGSEVLTYSQSDAQRDKSGRPSGRFSAERPERSVSTLKIQRTEQGDSAVYLCASSPTSGRAGDIQYFGAGTRLSVL.

The chain couples TRBV12-3 or TRBV12-4 to TRBJ1-1, with D possibly TRBD1 on 5 matching bases. The V end was cut by 8 bases, the J end by 1 base, with 11 bases between. The CDR3 covers 13 residues. In DNA, the CDR3 is TGTGCCAGCGGGCTAGACAGGAACACTGAAGCTTTCTTT. Translated: CASGLDRNTEAFF.

The rearrangement uses TRBV30 and TRBJ1-1; possibly TRBD1 for D (5 bases). V was pared by 5 bases and J by 3 bases, with 13 bases between. This CDR3 region has 13 residues. From germline, CDR1 is GTSNPN and CDR2 SVGIG (reference sequence). This CDR3 is CAWARGGDTEAFF. In DNA form, the CDR3 reads TGTGCCTGGGCTAGGGGTGGAGACACTGAAGCTTTCTTT.

The chain joins TRBV18 to TRBJ1-1; 7 bases map to TRBD1. V dropped 1 base and J dropped 8; count of bases not matched to a gene: 4. The CDR3 spans 13 residues. Germline V gives CDR1 KGHSH, CDR2 LQKENI. The CDR3 is CASSPQEGAEAFF. CDR3 in DNA: TGTGCCAGCTCACCACAAGAGGGGGCCGAAGCTTTCTTT.

The chain recombines TRBV19 with TRBJ2-3; D is unresolved. Germline values: CDR1 LNHDA, CDR2 SQIVND (reference sequence). The CDR3 loop spans 11 amino acids. The V and J ends lost 4 bases and 5 bases respectively, with 4 bases between them. CDR3 bases: TGTGCCAGTAGTACGCAAGATACGCAGTATTTT. Its translation: CASSTQDTQYF.

V is TRBV5-5 and J is TRBJ1-4; 8 nucleotides line up with TRBD1. Unmatched junction bases numbered 8, after V lost 5 bases and J lost 2 bases. Germline lookup yields CDR1 SGHKS and CDR2 YYEKEE (reference sequence). The length of the CDR3 is 16 residues. In DNA form, the CDR3 reads TGTGCCAGCAGTTCAGCGCGGACAGGGACTAATGAAAAACTGTTTTTT. Its translation is CASSSARTGTNEKLFF.

J is TRBJ2-7 and V is TRBV7-6; D is unclear. The CDR3 spans 15 residues. The germline V gene has CDR1 SGHVS and CDR2 FNYEAQ. The V end was cut by 5 bases, the J end by 4 bases, with 18 bases between. CDR3: CASSDTNAGRYEQYF. The CDR3 bases are TGTGCCAGCAGCGATACTAATGCAGGTCGGTACGAGCAGTACTTC. Supplemented by reference TRBV7-6 and TRBJ2-7, the full variable domain reads GAGVSQSPRYKVTKRGQDVALRCDPISGHVSLYWYRQALGQGPEFLTYFNYEAQQDKSGLPNDRFSAERPEGSISTLTIQRTEQRDSAMYRCASSDTNAGRYEQYFGPGTRLTVT.

The genes are TRBV6-2 or TRBV6-3 and TRBJ1-1; D is perhaps TRBD1 (5 bases). Germline V gives CDR1 MNHEY, CDR2 SVGEGT. The CDR3 runs to 12 residues. V dropped 2 bases and J dropped 7 bases, with 8 bases sitting between them. CDR3 region: CASSYGAYEAFF. DNA for the CDR3: TGTGCCAGCAGTTACGGGGCATATGAAGCTTTCTTT.

The chain uses TRBV7-2 and TRBJ2-7; possibly TRBD1 for D (6 bases). With 4 bases removed from V and 0 bases from J, the gap between germline ends came to 13 bases. Germline V lookup: CDR1 SGHTA, CDR2 FQGNSA. The CDR3 loop spans 15 amino acids. The CDR3 loop is CASSSRGGGSYEQYF. CDR3 coding DNA: TGTGCCAGCAGCTCCAGGGGTGGTGGCTCCTACGAGCAGTACTTC. Looking up the rest from reference TRBV7-2 and TRBJ2-7 gives the full variable domain: GAGVSQSPSNKVTEKGKDVELRCDPISGHTALYWYRQSLGQGLEFLIYFQGNSAPDKSGLPSDRFSAERTGGSVSTLTIQRTQQEDSAVYLCASSSRGGGSYEQYFGPGTRLTVT.

This clone was observed a handful of times. This chain connects TRBV29-1 to TRBJ2-3; D is ambiguous. Germline CDR1 and CDR2: SQVTM and ANQGSEA. Trimming left V 2 bases short and J 6 bases short, with 12 bases between. The CDR3 extends over 13 amino acids. CDR3 sequence: CSVEILQIDTQYF. CDR3 coding DNA: TGCAGCGTTGAAATCCTGCAGATCGATACGCAGTATTTT.

The chain uses TRBV19 and TRBJ2-7; TRBD2 aligns across 9 bases. After removal of 5 bases from V and 1 base from J, the junction contained 6 bases not matched to a gene. Looked up from germline, CDR1 is LNHDA and CDR2 is SQIVND (reference sequence). The CDR3 extends over 15 amino acids. CDR3 amino acids: CASSVASGNSYEQYF. The CDR3 DNA is TGTGCCAGTAGTGTCGCTAGCGGGAATTCCTACGAGCAGTACTTC.

The genes are TRBV11-3 and TRBJ2-2, with 10 bases that match TRBD1. V dropped 4 bases and J dropped 3; count of bases not matched to a gene: 11. Germline V CDR1 and CDR2: SGHNT, YENEEA. This CDR3 spans 18 amino acids. The CDR3 loop is CASSSGPGQGFYTGELFF. The CDR3 DNA reads TGTGCCAGCAGCTCTGGCCCGGGACAGGGGTTTTACACCGGGGAGCTGTTTTTT.

The rearrangement uses TRBV10-2 and TRBJ2-7; D remains ambiguous. The CDR3 consists of 13 residues. Germline V gives CDR1 WSHSY, CDR2 SAAADI. Trimming pared 2 bases from V and 1 base from J, leaving 6 bases between. CDR3 amino acids: CASSETESYEQYF. As DNA, the CDR3 is TGCGCCAGCAGTGAGACAGAGTCCTACGAGCAGTACTTC.

The gene calls are TRBV28 and TRBJ1-5; D not resolved. Germline CDR1 MDHEN, CDR2 SYDVKM. Trimming removed 7 bases at V and 3 bases at J, with 7 bases between. This CDR3 is built from 12 residues. The CDR3 spells CASTADNQPQHF. The CDR3 region has the DNA TGTGCCAGCACCGCAGACAATCAGCCCCAGCATTTT.

This chain joins TRBV2 and TRBJ2-2; the D is unclear. This CDR3 is 13 amino acids long. V was pared by 5 bases and J by 5 bases, with 9 bases between. Germline loops: CDR1 SNHLY, CDR2 FYNNEI. The CDR3 coding sequence is TGTGCCAGCAGTAGCTCGAGGACCGGGGAGCTGTTTTTT. It yields the protein CASSSSRTGELFF.

The gene calls are TRBV29-1 and TRBJ2-1; D possibly corresponds to TRBD2 (5 bases). V lost 4 bases and J lost 1, with 11 bases in between. This CDR3 spans 14 amino acids. The germline CDR1 and CDR2 sequences are SQVTM and ANQGSEA. CDR3 region: CSVVVSGSYNEQFF. The CDR3 DNA follows: TGCAGCGTTGTAGTGTCGGGGTCCTACAATGAGCAGTTCTTC.

This chain joins TRBV9 and TRBJ2-2; 8 bases align to TRBD1. The CDR3 is made up of 16 amino acids. Germline trimming cut 0 bases from V and 2 bases from J; bases unmatched to any gene: 3. Per the germline V gene, CDR1 is SGDLS and CDR2 is YYNGEE. CDR3 DNA sequence: TGTGCCAGCAGCGTAGTCGCAGGGGGCAACACCGGGGAGCTGTTTTTT. This translates into CASSVVAGGNTGELFF.

The DNA for the CDR3 is TGTGCCAGCTCACCTTCCGGGACAGGTTACGAGCAGTACTTC. As protein: CASSPSGTGYEQYF. V and J are TRBV18 and TRBJ2-7; 8 nucleotides align to TRBD1. Trimming at V came to 3 bases and at J to 4 bases, leaving 5 bases not matched to a gene. CDR3 length: 14 amino acids. CDR1 is KGHSH and CDR2 is LQKENI in the germline V gene.

Only a few counts were recorded for this clone. The chain links TRBV5-1 to TRBJ2-5, with no clear D. CDR3 length equals 13 residues. Trimming removed 4 bases at V and 5 bases at J, with 12 bases between. The V gene's germline CDR1 is SGHRS and CDR2 YFSETQ. CDR3 sequence: CASSQTGGETQYF. CDR3 DNA sequence: TGCGCCAGCAGCCAGACGGGTGGGGAGACCCAGTACTTC. The complete variable domain, with remaining parts taken from reference TRBV5-1 and TRBJ2-5, reads KAGVTQTPRYLIKTRGQQVTLSCSPISGHRSVSWYQQTPGQGLQFLFEYFSETQRNKGNFPGRFSGRQFSNSRSEMNVSTLELGDSALYLCASSQTGGETQYFGPGTRLLVL.

The rearrangement uses TRBV7-9 and TRBJ1-5; D unclear. The V gene's germline CDR1 is SEHNR and CDR2 FQNEAQ (reference sequence). Trimming cost V 0 bases and J 1 base, with 4 bases left between them. The length of the CDR3 is 14 residues. CDR3: CASSLAHSNQPQHF. Written as DNA, the CDR3 is TGTGCCAGCAGCTTAGCACACAGCAATCAGCCCCAGCATTTT.